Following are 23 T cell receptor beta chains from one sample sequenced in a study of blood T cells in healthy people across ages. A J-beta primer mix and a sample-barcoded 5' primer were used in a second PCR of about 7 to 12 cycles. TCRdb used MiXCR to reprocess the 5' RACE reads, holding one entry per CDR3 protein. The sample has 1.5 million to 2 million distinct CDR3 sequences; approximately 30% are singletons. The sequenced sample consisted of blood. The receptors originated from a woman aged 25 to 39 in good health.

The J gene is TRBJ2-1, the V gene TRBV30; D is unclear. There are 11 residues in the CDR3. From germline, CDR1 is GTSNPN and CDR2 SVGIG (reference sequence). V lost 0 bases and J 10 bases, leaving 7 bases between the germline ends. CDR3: CAWSVFTEQFF. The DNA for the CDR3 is TGTGCCTGGAGTGTCTTCACCGAGCAGTTCTTC.

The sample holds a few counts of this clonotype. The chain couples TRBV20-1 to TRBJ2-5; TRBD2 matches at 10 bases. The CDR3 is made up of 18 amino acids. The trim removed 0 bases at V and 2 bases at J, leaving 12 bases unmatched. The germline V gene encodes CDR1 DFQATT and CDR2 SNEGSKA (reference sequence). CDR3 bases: TGCAGTGCTAGAGATTTGAGCGGGGGGGCCGATCGACAAGAGACCCAGTACTTC. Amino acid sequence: CSARDLSGGADRQETQYF.

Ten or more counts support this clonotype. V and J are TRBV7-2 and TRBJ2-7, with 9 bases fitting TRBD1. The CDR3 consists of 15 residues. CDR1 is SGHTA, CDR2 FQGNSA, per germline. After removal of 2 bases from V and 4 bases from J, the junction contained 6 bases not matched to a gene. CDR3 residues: CASSLSGQGDYEQYF. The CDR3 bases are TGTGCCAGCAGCTTATCGGGACAGGGAGATTACGAGCAGTACTTC. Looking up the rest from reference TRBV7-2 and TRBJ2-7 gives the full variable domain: GAGVSQSPSNKVTEKGKDVELRCDPISGHTALYWYRQSLGQGLEFLIYFQGNSAPDKSGLPSDRFSAERTGGSVSTLTIQRTQQEDSAVYLCASSLSGQGDYEQYFGPGTRLTVT.

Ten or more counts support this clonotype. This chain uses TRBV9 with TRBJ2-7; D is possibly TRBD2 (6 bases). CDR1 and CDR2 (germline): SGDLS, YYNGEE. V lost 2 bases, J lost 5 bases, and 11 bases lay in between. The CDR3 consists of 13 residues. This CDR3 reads CASSVDGTDEQYF. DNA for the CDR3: TGTGCCAGCAGCGTGGACGGGACTGACGAGCAGTACTTC.

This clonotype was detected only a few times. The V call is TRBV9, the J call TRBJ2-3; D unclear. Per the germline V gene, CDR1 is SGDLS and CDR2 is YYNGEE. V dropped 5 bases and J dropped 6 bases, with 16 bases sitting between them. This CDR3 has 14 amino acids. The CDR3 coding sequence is TGTGCCAGCAGTGGTTTTGAAGGTTGGGATACGCAGTATTTT. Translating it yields CASSGFEGWDTQYF.

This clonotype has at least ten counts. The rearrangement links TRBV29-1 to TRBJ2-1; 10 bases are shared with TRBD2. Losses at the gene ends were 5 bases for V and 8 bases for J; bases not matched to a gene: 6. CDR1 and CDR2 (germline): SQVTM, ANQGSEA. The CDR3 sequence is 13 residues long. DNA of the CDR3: TGCAGCGTTAGCGGGAGGGCGAGGGATGAGCAGTTCTTC. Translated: CSVSGRARDEQFF.

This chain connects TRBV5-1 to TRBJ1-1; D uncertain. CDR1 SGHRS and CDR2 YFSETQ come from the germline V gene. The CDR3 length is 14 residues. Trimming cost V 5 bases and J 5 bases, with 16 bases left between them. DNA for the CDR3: TGCGCCAGCAGTTTTGAGACATGGATGACTGAAGCTTTCTTT. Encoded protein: CASSFETWMTEAFF.

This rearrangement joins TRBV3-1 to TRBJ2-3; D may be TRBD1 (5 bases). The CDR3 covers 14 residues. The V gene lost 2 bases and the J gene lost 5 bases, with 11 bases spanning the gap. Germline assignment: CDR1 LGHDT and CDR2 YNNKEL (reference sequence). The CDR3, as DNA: TGTGCCAGCAGCCAAACCGTCAGGGAAGATACGCAGTATTTT. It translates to CASSQTVREDTQYF.

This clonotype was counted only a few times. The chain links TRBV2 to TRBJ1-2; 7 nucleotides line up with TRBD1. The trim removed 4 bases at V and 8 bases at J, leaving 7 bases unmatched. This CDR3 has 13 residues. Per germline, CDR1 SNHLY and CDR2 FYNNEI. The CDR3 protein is CASSANRGGGYTF. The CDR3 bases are TGTGCCAGCAGTGCAAACAGGGGAGGAGGCTACACCTTC.

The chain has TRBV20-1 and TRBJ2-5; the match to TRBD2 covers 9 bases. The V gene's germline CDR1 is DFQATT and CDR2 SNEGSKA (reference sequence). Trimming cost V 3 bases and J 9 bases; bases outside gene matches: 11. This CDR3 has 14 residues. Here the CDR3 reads CSASPLGGREAQYF. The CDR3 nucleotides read TGCAGTGCTAGTCCCCTCGGCGGGAGGGAGGCCCAGTACTTC.

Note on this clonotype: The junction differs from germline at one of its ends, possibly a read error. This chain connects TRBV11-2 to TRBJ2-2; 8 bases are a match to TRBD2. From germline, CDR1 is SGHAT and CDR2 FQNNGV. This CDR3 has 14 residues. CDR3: CASTLAGWTGELFF. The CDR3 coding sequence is TGTGCCAGCACCTTAGCGGGATGGACCGGGGAGCTGTTTTTT.

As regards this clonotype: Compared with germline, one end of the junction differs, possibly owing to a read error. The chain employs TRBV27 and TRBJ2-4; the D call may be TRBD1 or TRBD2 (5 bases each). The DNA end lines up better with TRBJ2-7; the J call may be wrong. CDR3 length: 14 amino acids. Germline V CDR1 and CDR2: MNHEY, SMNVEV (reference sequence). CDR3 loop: CARSLVGELREQYF. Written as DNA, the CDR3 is TGTGCCCGCAGTTTAGTAGGGGAGTTGCGCGAGCAGTACTTC.

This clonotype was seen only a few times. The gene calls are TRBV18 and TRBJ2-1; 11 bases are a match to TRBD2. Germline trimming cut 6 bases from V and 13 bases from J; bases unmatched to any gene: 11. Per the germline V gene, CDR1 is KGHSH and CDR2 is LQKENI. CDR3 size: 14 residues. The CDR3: CASSPTSGRETQFF. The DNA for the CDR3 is TGTGCCAGCTCGCCCACTAGCGGGAGAGAGACCCAGTTCTTC.

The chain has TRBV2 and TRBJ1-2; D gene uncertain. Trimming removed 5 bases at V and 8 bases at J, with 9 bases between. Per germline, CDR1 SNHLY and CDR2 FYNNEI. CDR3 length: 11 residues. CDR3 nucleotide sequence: TGTGCCAGCAGTCCCACCGTGGGCTACACCTTC. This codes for CASSPTVGYTF.

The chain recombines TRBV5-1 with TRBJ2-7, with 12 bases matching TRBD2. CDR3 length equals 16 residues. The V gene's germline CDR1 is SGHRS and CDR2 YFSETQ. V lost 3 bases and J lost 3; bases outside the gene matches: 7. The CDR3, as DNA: TGCGCCAGCAGCTCCCCTCCTAGCGGGAGGGACTACGAGCAGTACTTC. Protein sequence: CASSSPPSGRDYEQYF.

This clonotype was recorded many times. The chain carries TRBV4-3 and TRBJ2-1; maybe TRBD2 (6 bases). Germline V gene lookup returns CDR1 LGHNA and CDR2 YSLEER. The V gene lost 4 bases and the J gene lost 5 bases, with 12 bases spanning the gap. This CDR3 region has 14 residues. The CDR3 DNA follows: TGCGCCAGCAGCCTTGACGCGGGAAACAATGAGCAGTTCTTC. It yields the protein CASSLDAGNNEQFF.

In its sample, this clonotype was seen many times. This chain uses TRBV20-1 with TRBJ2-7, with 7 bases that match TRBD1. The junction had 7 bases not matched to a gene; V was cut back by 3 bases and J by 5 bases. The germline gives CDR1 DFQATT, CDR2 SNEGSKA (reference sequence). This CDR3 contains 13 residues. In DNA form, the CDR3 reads TGCAGTGCTAGGAGGACAGGCCGCCACGAGCAGTACTTC. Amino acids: CSARRTGRHEQYF.

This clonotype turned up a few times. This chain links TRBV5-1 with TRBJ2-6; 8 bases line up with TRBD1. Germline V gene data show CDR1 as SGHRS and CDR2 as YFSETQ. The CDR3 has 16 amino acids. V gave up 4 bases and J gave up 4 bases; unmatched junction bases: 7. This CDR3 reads CASSTTTGAGANVLTF. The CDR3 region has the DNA TGCGCCAGCAGCACTACGACAGGGGCCGGGGCCAACGTCCTGACTTTC.

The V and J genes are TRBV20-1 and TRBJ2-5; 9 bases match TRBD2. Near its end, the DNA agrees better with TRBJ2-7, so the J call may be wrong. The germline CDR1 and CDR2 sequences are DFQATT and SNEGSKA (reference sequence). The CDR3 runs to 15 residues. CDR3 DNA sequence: TGCAGTGCTAGAGATCGAAGAGCGGGAGGACTCGAGCAGTACTTC. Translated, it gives CSARDRRAGGLEQYF.

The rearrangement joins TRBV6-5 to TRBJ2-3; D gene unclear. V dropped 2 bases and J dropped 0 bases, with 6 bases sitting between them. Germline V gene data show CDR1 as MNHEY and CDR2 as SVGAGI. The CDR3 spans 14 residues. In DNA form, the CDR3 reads TGTGCCAGCAGTTACGGGTTTAGCACAGATACGCAGTATTTT. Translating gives CASSYGFSTDTQYF.

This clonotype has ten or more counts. The CDR3 here is CASSLEPGFRYEQYF. In nucleotides, the CDR3 is TGTGCCAGCAGCCTCGAGCCGGGATTTCGCTACGAGCAGTACTTC. The chain carries TRBV11-2 and TRBJ2-7; the D gene is possibly TRBD2 (5 bases). The germline V gene has CDR1 SGHAT and CDR2 FQNNGV. Trimming took 5 bases from V and 3 from J, leaving 17 bases between them. The CDR3 has 15 amino acids.

CDR3 DNA sequence: TGTGCCATCAGTGAGGAGGAGTACGAGCAGTACTTC. It translates to CAISEEEYEQYF. The chain couples TRBV10-3 to TRBJ2-7; D not resolved. The V gene lost 2 bases and the J gene lost 4 bases, with 6 bases spanning the gap. The CDR3 is made up of 12 amino acids. Per the germline V gene, CDR1 is ENHRY and CDR2 is SYGVKD.

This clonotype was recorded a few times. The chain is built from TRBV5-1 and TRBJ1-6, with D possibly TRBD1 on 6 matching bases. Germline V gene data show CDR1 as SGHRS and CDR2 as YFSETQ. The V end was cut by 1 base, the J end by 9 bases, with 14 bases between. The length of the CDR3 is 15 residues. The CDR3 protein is CASSLTGYDPSPLHF. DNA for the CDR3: TGCGCCAGCAGCTTGACAGGGTACGATCCTTCACCCCTCCACTTT.